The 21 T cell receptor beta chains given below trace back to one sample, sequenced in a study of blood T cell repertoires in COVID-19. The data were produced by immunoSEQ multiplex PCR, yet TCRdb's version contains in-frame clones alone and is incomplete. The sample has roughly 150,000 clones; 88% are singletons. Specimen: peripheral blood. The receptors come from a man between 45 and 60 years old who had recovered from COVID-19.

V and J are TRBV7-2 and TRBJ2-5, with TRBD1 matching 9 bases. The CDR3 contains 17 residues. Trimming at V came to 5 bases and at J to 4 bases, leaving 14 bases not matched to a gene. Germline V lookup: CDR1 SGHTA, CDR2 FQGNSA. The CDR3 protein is CASSRSDRGGRGETQYF. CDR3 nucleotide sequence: TGTGCCAGCAGCCGTTCGGACAGGGGAGGAAGAGGAGAGACCCAGTACTTC.

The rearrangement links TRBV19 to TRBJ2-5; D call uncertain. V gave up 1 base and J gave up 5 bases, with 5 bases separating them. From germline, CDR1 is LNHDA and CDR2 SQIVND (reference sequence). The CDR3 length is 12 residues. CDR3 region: CASSIGPETQYF. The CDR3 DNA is TGTGCCAGTAGTATAGGTCCGGAGACCCAGTACTTC.

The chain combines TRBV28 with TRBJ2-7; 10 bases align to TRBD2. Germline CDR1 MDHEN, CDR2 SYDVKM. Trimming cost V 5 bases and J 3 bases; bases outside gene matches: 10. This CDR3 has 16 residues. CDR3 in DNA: TGTGCCAGCAGTGCCCCGACTAGCGGGCTCTTCTACGAGCAGTACTTC. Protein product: CASSAPTSGLFYEQYF.

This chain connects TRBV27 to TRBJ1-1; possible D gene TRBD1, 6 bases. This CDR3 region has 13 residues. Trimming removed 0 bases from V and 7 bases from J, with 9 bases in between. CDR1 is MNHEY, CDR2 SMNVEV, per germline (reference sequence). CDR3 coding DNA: TGTGCCAGCAGTTTATCTCCGGACAGTGAAGCTTTCTTT. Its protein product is CASSLSPDSEAFF.

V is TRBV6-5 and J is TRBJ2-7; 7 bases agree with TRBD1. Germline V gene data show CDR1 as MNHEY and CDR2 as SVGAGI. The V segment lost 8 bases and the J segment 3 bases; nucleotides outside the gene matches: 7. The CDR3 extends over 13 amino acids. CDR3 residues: CASGWDRGYEQYF. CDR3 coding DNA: TGTGCCAGCGGATGGGACAGAGGCTACGAGCAGTACTTC.

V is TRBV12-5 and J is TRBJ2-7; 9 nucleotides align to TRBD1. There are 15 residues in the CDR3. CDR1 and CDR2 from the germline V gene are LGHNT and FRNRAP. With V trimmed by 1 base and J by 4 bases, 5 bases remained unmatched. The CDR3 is CASGLAGQGRYEQYF. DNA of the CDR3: TGTGCTAGTGGTTTGGCGGGACAGGGTCGGTACGAGCAGTACTTC.

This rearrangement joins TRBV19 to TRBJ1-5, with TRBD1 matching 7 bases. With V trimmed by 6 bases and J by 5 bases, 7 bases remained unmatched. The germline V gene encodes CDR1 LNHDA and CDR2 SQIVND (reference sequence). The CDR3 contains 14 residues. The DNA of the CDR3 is TGTGCCAGTAGCAACGGACAGGTCTATCAGCCCCAGCATTTT. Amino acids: CASSNGQVYQPQHF.

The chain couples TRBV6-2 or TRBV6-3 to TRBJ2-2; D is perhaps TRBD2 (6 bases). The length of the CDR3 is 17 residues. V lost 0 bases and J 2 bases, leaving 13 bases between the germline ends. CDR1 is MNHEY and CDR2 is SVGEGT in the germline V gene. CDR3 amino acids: CASSYSTGGTNTGELFF. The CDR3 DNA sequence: TGTGCCAGCAGTTACTCGACTGGCGGGACTAACACCGGGGAGCTGTTTTTT.

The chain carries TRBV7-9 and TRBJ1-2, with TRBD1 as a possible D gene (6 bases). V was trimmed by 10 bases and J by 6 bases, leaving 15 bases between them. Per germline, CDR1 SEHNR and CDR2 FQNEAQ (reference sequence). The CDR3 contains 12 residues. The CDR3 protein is CAILVAGDGYTF. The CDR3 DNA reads TGTGCCATCCTCGTGGCAGGGGATGGCTACACCTTC.

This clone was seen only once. The CDR3 sequence is CASSRDRGSNIQYF. DNA for the CDR3: TGTGCCAGCAGCCGGGACAGGGGATCAAACATTCAGTACTTC. The V gene is TRBV7-9, the J gene TRBJ2-4; TRBD1 aligns across 10 bases. This CDR3 contains 14 residues. The germline gives CDR1 SEHNR, CDR2 FQNEAQ (reference sequence). The ends lost 5 bases at V and 6 bases at J; junction bases unmatched: 4.

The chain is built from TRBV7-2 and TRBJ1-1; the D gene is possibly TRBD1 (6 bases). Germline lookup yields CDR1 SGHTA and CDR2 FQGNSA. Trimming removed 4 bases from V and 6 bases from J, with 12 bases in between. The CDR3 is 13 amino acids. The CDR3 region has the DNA TGTGCCAGCAGCTCTCACAGGGTTTCTGAAGCTTTCTTT. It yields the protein CASSSHRVSEAFF.

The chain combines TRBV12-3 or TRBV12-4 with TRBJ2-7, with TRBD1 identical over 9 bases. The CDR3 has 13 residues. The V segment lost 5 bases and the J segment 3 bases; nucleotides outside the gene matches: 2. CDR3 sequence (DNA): TGTGCCAGCAGTCCGGGACAGGGCTACGAGCAGTACTTC. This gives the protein CASSPGQGYEQYF.

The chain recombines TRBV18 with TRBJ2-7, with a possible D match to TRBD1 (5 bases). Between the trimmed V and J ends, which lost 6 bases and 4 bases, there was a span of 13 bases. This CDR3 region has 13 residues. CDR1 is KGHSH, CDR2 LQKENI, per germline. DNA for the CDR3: TGTGCCAGCTCTAAAGACAGAGGATACGAGCAGTACTTC. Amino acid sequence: CASSKDRGYEQYF.

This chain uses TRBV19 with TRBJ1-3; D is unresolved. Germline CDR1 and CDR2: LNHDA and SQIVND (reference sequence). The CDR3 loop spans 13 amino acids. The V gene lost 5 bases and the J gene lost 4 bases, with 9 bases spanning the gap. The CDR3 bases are TGTGCCAGTAGTCCCGAGTACGGAAACACCATATATTTT. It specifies CASSPEYGNTIYF.

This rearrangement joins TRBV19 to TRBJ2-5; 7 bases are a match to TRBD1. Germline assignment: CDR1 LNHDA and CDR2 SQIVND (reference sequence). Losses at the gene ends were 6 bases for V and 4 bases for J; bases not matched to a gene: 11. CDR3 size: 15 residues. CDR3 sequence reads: CASSRTGTVGETQYF. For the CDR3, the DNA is TGTGCCAGTAGCCGAACCGGGACAGTAGGAGAGACCCAGTACTTC.

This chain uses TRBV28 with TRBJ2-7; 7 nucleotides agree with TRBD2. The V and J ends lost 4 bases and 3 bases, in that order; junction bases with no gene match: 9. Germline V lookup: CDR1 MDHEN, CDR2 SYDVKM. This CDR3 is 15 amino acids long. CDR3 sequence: CASSSSGAPLYEQYF. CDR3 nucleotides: TGTGCCAGCAGTTCAAGCGGGGCGCCACTCTACGAGCAGTACTTC.

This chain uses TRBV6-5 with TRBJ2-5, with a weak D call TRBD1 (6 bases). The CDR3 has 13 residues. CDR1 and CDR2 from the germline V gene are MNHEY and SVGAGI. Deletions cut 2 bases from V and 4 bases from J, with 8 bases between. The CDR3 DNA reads TGTGCCAGCAGTTACGTCAGGGGAGAGACCCAGTACTTC. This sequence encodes CASSYVRGETQYF.

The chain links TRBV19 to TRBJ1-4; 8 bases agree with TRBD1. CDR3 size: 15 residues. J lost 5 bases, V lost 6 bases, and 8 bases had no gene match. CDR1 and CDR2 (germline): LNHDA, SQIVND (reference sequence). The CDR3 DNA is TGTGCCAGTAGAAACACAGGGGGAGGAAATGAAAAACTGTTTTTT. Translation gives CASRNTGGGNEKLFF.

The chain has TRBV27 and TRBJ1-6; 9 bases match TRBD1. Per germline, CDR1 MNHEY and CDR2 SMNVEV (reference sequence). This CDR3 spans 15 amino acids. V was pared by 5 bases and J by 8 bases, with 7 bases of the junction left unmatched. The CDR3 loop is CASSPPTGGYSPLHF. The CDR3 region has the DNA TGTGCCAGCAGTCCACCCACAGGGGGCTATTCACCCCTCCACTTT.

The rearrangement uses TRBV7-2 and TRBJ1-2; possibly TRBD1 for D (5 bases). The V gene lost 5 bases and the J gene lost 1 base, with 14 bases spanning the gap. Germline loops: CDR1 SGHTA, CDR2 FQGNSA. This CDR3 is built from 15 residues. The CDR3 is CASSLSLTVNYGYTF. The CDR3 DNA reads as TGTGCCAGCAGCCTAAGTTTGACAGTTAACTATGGCTACACCTTC.

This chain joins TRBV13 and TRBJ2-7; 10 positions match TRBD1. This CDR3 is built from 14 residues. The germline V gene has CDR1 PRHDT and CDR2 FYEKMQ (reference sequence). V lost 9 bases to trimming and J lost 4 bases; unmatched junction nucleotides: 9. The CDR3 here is CASTRDRGVYEQYF. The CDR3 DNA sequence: TGTGCCAGTACACGGGACAGGGGTGTGTACGAGCAGTACTTC. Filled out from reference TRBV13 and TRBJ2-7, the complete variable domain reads AAGVIQSPRHLIKEKRETATLKCYPIPRHDTVYWYQQGPGQDPQFLISFYEKMQSDKGSIPDRFSAQQFSDYHSELNMSSLELGDSALYFCASTRDRGVYEQYFGPGTRLTVT.